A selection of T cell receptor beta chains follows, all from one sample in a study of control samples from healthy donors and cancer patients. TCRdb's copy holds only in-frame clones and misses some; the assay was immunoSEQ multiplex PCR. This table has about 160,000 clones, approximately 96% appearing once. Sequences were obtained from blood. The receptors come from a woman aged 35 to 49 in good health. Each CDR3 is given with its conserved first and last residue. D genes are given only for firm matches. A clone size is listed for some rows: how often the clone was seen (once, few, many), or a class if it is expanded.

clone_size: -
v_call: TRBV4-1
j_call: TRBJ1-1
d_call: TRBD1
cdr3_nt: TGCGCCAGCAGCCAATCCCCGGGACAGAACATGAACACTGAAGCTTTCTTT
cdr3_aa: CASSQSPGQNMNTEAFF

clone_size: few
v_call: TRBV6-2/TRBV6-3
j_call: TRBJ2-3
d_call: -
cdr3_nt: TGTGCCAGCAGTTACCCCCCCAGCCTACTCGGGGATACGCAGTATTTT
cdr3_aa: CASSYPPSLLGDTQYF

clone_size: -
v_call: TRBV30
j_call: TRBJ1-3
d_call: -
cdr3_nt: TGTGCCTGGAGGGCGGGGGCCGGAAACACCATATATTTT
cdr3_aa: CAWRAGAGNTIYF

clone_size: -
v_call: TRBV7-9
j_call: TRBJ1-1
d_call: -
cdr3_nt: TGTGCCAGCAGGAGGGAGTTCACTGAAGCTTTCTTT
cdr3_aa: CASRREFTEAFF

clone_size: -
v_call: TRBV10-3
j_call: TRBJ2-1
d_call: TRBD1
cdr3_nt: TGTGCCATCAGTGACCCGACAGGGGGTCACTACAATGAGCAGTTCTTC
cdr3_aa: CAISDPTGGHYNEQFF

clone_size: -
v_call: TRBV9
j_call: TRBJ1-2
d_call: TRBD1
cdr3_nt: TGTGCCAGCAGCGAGGGGGCCACCTATGGCTACACCTTC
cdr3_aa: CASSEGATYGYTF

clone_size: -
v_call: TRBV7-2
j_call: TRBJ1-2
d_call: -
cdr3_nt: TGTGCCAGCAGCCCCCCGACAGGACAGACCGCGGCTGGCTACACCTTC
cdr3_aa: CASSPPTGQTAAGYTF

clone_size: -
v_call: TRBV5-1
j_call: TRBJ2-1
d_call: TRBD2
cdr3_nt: TGCGCCAGCAGCCAGAGACTAGCGGGAGATAATGAGCAGTTCTTC
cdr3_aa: CASSQRLAGDNEQFF

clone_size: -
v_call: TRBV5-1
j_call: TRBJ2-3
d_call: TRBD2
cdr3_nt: TGCGCCAGCAGCCCGCTGGCTAGCGGGGGGAGCGGCACAGATACGCAGTATTTT
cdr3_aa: CASSPLASGGSGTDTQYF

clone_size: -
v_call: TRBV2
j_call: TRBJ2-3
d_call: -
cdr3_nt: TGTGCCAGCAGTGAAGGACAGACAACCACCACAGATACGCAGTATTTT
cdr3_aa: CASSEGQTTTTDTQYF

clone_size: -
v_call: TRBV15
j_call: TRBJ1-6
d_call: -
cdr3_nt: TGTGCCACCAGCCGCGGCCAGAATTCACCCCTCCACTTT
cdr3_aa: CATSRGQNSPLHF

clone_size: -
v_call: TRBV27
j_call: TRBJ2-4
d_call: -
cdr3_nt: TGTGCCAGCAGTTCAGCCAGACAGGATATAGCCAAAAACATTCAGTACTTC
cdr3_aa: CASSSARQDIAKNIQYF

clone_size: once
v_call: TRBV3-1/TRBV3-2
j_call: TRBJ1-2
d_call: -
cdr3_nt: TGTGCCAGCAGCCGGTTAAAGTCAGGGTTAAATGGCTACACCTTC
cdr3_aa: CASSRLKSGLNGYTF

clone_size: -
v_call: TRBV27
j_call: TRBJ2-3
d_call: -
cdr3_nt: TGTGCCAGCAGTTTGGCGGGATCAGCAGGGAGCTATACGCAGTATTTT
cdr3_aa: CASSLAGSAGSYTQYF

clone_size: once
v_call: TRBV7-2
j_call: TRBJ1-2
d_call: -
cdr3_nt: TGTGCCAGCAGCCAAACCCGGAGGAGCAACTATGGCTACACCTTC
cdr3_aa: CASSQTRRSNYGYTF

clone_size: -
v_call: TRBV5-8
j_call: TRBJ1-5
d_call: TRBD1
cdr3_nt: TGTGCCAGCAGTGCCGCTGGGGACAGAGATCAGCCCCAGCATTTT
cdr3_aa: CASSAAGDRDQPQHF

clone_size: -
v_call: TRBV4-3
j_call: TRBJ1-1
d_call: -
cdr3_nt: TGCGCCAGCAGCCATCAAGGGGCTGAAGCTTTCTTT
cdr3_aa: CASSHQGAEAFF

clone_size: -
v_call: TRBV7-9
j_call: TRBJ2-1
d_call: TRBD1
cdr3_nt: TGTGCCAGCAGTTACACAGGGGTAAATGAGCAGTTCTTC
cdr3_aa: CASSYTGVNEQFF

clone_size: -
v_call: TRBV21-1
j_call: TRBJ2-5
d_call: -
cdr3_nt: TGTGCCAGCAGCAAAAAGCTAGCGACGGAGACCCAGTACTTC
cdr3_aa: CASSKKLATETQYF

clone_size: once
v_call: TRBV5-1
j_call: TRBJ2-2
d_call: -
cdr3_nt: TGCGCCAGCAGCTTGGACAGGACGGGCACCGGGGAGCTGTTTTTT
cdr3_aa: CASSLDRTGTGELFF

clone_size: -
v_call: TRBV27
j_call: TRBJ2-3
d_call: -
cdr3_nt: TGTGCCAGCAGTTTTAAGGCCGGACCCACAGATACGCAGTATTTT
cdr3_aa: CASSFKAGPTDTQYF

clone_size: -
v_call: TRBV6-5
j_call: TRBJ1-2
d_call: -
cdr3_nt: TGTGCCAGCAGGAGGTCAGGGGATCACGGCTACACCTTC
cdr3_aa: CASRRSGDHGYTF

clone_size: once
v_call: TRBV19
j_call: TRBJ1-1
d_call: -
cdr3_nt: TGTGCCAGTAGTTCCCCCGGCGCGGCGAACACTGAAGCTTTCTTT
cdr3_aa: CASSSPGAANTEAFF

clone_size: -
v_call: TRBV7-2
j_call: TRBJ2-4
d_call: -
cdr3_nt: TGTGCCAGCAGCTTAAGCCAAGGTGGGAACATTCAGTACTTC
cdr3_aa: CASSLSQGGNIQYF

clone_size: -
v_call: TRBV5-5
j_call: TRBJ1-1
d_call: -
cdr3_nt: TGTGCCAGCAGCTTGTCTACGGGCACTGAAGCTTTCTTT
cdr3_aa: CASSLSTGTEAFF

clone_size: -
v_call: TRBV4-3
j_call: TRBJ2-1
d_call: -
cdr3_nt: TGCGCCAGCAGCCAAAGTCTCCTGAGCTCCTACAATGAGCAGTTCTTC
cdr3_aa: CASSQSLLSSYNEQFF